Sequencing of this TCR beta chain was carried out in a study of blood T cell repertoires in COVID-19. For the study at large: Italy, Spain and the United States were the sources of the convalescent and acute COVID-19 samples.

Clones were read by immunoSEQ multiplex PCR, and TCRdb kept only the in-frame ones, dropping some. The sample includes fewer than 150,000 clones, more than 65% of them seen just once. Trimming cost V 6 bases and J 1 base, with 13 bases left between them. This CDR3 has 15 residues. CDR1 LNHDA and CDR2 SQIVND come from the germline V gene (reference sequence). Specimen: peripheral blood. The TCR was taken from a man aged 50-59 years with acute or convalescent COVID-19. The chain joins TRBV19 to TRBJ1-5, with D maybe TRBD1 (5 bases). CDR3 sequence (DNA): TGTGCCAGTAGCAGGGAGGGAGGAAGCAATCAGCCCCAGCATTTT. Protein: CASSREGGSNQPQHF.